Shown below are 32 T cell receptor beta chains from a single sample sequenced in a study of blood T cells in healthy people across ages. Then a second PCR, running roughly 6 to 11 cycles, was carried out with a sample-barcoded 5' primer and a J-beta primer mix. One entry per CDR3 protein, called by TCRdb with MiXCR from the 5' RACE reads. The sample shows over 1,500,000 distinct CDR3 sequences, approximately 50% of them seen only once. The sample consisted of blood. Receptor source: a middle-aged woman in good health.

V usage is TRBV29-1 and J usage is TRBJ2-1; the D gene is possibly TRBD1 (5 bases). The CDR3 is made up of 14 amino acids. Trimming removed 5 bases from V and 0 bases from J, with 11 bases in between. Looked up from germline, CDR1 is SQVTM and CDR2 is ANQGSEA. In nucleotides, the CDR3 is TGCAGCGTTACCAGGGCCAGCTCCTACAATGAGCAGTTCTTC. This encodes CSVTRASSYNEQFF.

The chain couples TRBV7-9 to TRBJ2-5; TRBD2 agrees at 10 bases. CDR3 length equals 15 residues. Germline values: CDR1 SEHNR, CDR2 FQNEAQ (reference sequence). V shed 4 bases and J 13 bases; nucleotides not matched to a gene: 15. CDR3 nucleotides: TGTGCCAGCAGCTATGGACTAGCGGAAACCTACGAGCGGTACTTC. This translates into CASSYGLAETYERYF.

The chain carries TRBV28 and TRBJ2-1, with D perhaps TRBD1 (6 bases). Deletions cut 10 bases from V and 12 bases from J, with 28 bases between. This CDR3 spans 15 amino acids. Germline V gene sequence: CDR1 MDHEN, CDR2 SYDVKM. In nucleotides, the CDR3 is TGTGCCACGGCCGAAACAGGGCAGGGTCTTAAATGGCAGTTCTTC. Encoded protein: CATAETGQGLKWQFF.

This clonotype is a singleton in its sample. The chain uses TRBV12-3 or TRBV12-4 and TRBJ2-3; D is possibly TRBD2 (7 bases). This CDR3 region has 15 residues. V shed 0 bases and J shed 5 bases, with 12 bases lying between them. CDR3 DNA: TGTGCCAGCAGTTTAGCGGGGGGGCAGCGAGATACGCAGTATTTT. It codes for CASSLAGGQRDTQYF.

V gene TRBV20-1 combines with J gene TRBJ2-7; D may match TRBD1 or TRBD2 (6 bases each). Germline CDR1 reads DFQATT; CDR2 reads SNEGSKA (reference sequence). This CDR3 comprises 14 residues. V was pared by 6 bases and J by 1 base, with 16 bases between. The CDR3 coding sequence is TGCAGTGCCGAACCCGGGGGCAATTCCTACGAGCAGTACTTC. This sequence encodes CSAEPGGNSYEQYF.

This clonotype was seen many times. V usage is TRBV20-1 and J usage is TRBJ1-2; D is ambiguous. CDR1 DFQATT and CDR2 SNEGSKA come from the germline V gene (reference sequence). The CDR3 contains 11 residues. The V end lost 5 bases, the J end lost 3 bases, and 7 bases lay between the germline ends. The DNA of the CDR3 is TGCAGTGCTCGTGCTGACTATGGCTACACCTTC. It translates to CSARADYGYTF.

This clonotype has just a few counts. This chain joins TRBV7-9 and TRBJ1-2; TRBD1 matches 8 bases. This CDR3 has 15 residues. Germline CDR1 reads SEHNR; CDR2 reads FQNEAQ (reference sequence). The ends lost 5 bases at V and 8 bases at J; junction bases unmatched: 13. CDR3 sequence reads: CASSLGQGGRRGYTF. The DNA of the CDR3 is TGTGCCAGCAGCCTCGGACAGGGCGGGCGTCGGGGCTACACCTTC.

This clonotype occurred a few times. The gene calls are TRBV28 and TRBJ1-1; perhaps TRBD1 as D (6 bases). This CDR3 contains 14 residues. Trimming stripped 1 base from V and 2 bases from J, with 8 bases between. Germline CDR1 MDHEN, CDR2 SYDVKM. The CDR3 region is CASSLYRANTEAFF. CDR3 in DNA: TGTGCCAGCAGTTTATACAGGGCCAACACTGAAGCTTTCTTT.

The V gene is TRBV25-1, the J gene TRBJ1-2; D gene uncertain. Germline V gene lookup returns CDR1 MGHDK and CDR2 SYGVNS. Trimming cost V 3 bases and J 8 bases, with 10 bases left between them. The CDR3 is 12 residues long. In nucleotides, the CDR3 is TGTGCCAGCAGTGATCGCTATTGGGGCTACACCTTC. Translation gives CASSDRYWGYTF.

Comment on this clonotype: This may come from a read error, since a much larger clone is one base off. The gene calls are TRBV10-3 and TRBJ2-7; the D is unclear. This CDR3 has 14 residues. Deletions cut 8 bases from V and 0 bases from J, with 14 bases between. The germline gives CDR1 ENHRY, CDR2 SYGVKD. CDR3 loop: CAIGSGRSSYEQYF. The CDR3 DNA reads TGTGCCATCGGTTCCGGACGGAGCTCCTACGAGCAGTACTTC.

Comments on this clonotype: Germline and junction disagree at one end, which may indicate a read error. The chain carries TRBV7-2 and TRBJ2-5; D is possibly TRBD2 (5 bases). This CDR3 region has 16 residues. Germline-derived CDR1 and CDR2 are SGHTA and FQGNSA. CDR3 sequence: CACSSGGRLYQETQYF. DNA for the CDR3: TGTGCCTGCAGCTCCGGAGGACGGTTGTACCAAGAGACCCAGTACTTC. Using reference TRBV7-2 and TRBJ2-5 for the parts outside the CDR3, the full variable domain is GAGVSQSPSNKVTEKGKDVELRCDPISGHTALYWYRQSLGQGLEFLIYFQGNSAPDKSGLPSDRFSAERTGGSVSTLTIQRTQQEDSAVYLCACSSGGRLYQETQYFGPGTRLLVL.

The sample holds a few counts of this clonotype. V gene TRBV11-2 combines with J gene TRBJ2-7; D possibly matches TRBD1 or TRBD2 (6 bases each). The CDR3 is made up of 15 amino acids. Trimming cost V 3 bases and J 0 bases, with 12 bases left between them. The germline V gene encodes CDR1 SGHAT and CDR2 FQNNGV. The CDR3 coding sequence is TGTGCCAGCAGCTTGGAGGGGGTGAGCTCCTACGAGCAGTACTTC. This sequence encodes CASSLEGVSSYEQYF.

V usage is TRBV5-5 and J usage is TRBJ2-1, with no clear D. V was clipped by 3 bases and J by 13 bases, with 17 bases between them. Germline V gives CDR1 SGHKS, CDR2 YYEKEE (reference sequence). The CDR3 consists of 13 residues. The CDR3 DNA follows: TGTGCCAGCAGCTGGACCAGAGATCAGACCCAGTTCTTC. Translating gives CASSWTRDQTQFF.

The rearrangement uses TRBV6-2 or TRBV6-3 and TRBJ2-3; 13 bases fit TRBD2. CDR1 and CDR2 from the germline V gene are MNHEY and SVGEGT. This CDR3 region has 15 residues. J lost 7 bases, V lost 6 bases, and 7 bases had no gene match. The CDR3 nucleotides read TGTGCCAGCAGCCGGACTAGCGGGGGTACATATACGCAGTATTTT. As protein: CASSRTSGGTYTQYF.

V gene TRBV29-1 combines with J gene TRBJ1-1; TRBD1 agrees at 7 bases. After removal of 3 bases from V and 2 bases from J, the junction contained 9 bases not matched to a gene. The CDR3 loop spans 15 amino acids. Germline CDR1 is SQVTM and CDR2 is ANQGSEA. The CDR3 sequence is CSVEGGTARNTEAFF. The CDR3 DNA is TGCAGCGTTGAGGGGGGGACAGCCAGAAACACTGAAGCTTTCTTT.

The chain links TRBV7-9 to TRBJ2-7; D is undetermined. CDR1 SEHNR and CDR2 FQNEAQ come from the germline V gene (reference sequence). Trimming took 4 bases from V and 0 from J, leaving 10 bases between them. CDR3 length: 14 amino acids. CDR3 nucleotides: TGTGCCAGCAGCTCTCCGAAGAGCTCCTACGAGCAGTACTTC. Translating gives CASSSPKSSYEQYF.

The J gene is TRBJ2-5, the V gene TRBV4-3, with 11 bases identical to TRBD1. Germline CDR1 and CDR2: LGHNA and YSLEER. This CDR3 comprises 17 residues. V shed 0 bases and J 5 bases; nucleotides not matched to a gene: 8. CDR3 amino acids: CASSQETGTGGAETQYF. Written as DNA, the CDR3 is TGCGCCAGCAGCCAAGAGACCGGGACAGGGGGTGCGGAGACCCAGTACTTC.

The genes are TRBV11-2 and TRBJ2-7; D is ambiguous. The assigned J gene may be wrong: the sequence end matches TRBJ2-5 better. Germline V gene sequence: CDR1 SGHAT, CDR2 FQNNGV. The CDR3 length is 16 residues. The chain's CDR3 is CASSLSLKRNRETQYF. CDR3 nucleotide sequence: TGTGCCAGCAGCTTAAGTTTGAAGCGAAATAGGGAGACCCAGTACTTC.

The genes are TRBV13 and TRBJ1-1; the D is unclear. In germline, CDR1 is PRHDT, CDR2 FYEKMQ (reference sequence). V dropped 8 bases and J dropped 1 base, with 17 bases sitting between them. The CDR3 consists of 15 residues. The CDR3 is CASALRGSKNTEAFF. The CDR3 nucleotides are TGTGCCAGCGCCCTCCGAGGCAGTAAGAACACTGAAGCTTTCTTT.

The V call is TRBV5-5, the J call TRBJ2-6; TRBD1 matches 10 bases. V lost 2 bases, J lost 0 bases, and 5 bases stayed unmatched. The CDR3 spans 18 residues. The germline gives CDR1 SGHKS, CDR2 YYEKEE (reference sequence). CDR3 loop: CASSLSGTGASGANVLTF. The CDR3 nucleotides read TGTGCCAGCAGCTTATCCGGGACAGGGGCCTCTGGGGCCAACGTCCTGACTTTC.

This clonotype appeared a few times. V and J are TRBV20-1 and TRBJ2-5, with 8 bases fitting TRBD1. From germline, CDR1 is DFQATT and CDR2 SNEGSKA (reference sequence). This CDR3 has 15 amino acids. The J segment lost 5 bases and the V segment lost 2 bases, leaving 10 bases of the junction unmatched. This chain's CDR3 is CSARHPGQVLETQYF. CDR3 sequence (DNA): TGCAGTGCTAGACATCCGGGACAGGTTCTTGAGACCCAGTACTTC.

The V and J genes are TRBV29-1 and TRBJ2-5, with 7 bases lining up with TRBD2. The V and J ends lost 5 bases and 9 bases, in that order; junction bases with no gene match: 15. This CDR3 has 14 residues. Per the germline V gene, CDR1 is SQVTM and CDR2 is ANQGSEA. In DNA form, the CDR3 reads TGCAGCGTTCGGGACCGGGGGGTCGGCGAGGCCCAGTACTTC. Translating gives CSVRDRGVGEAQYF.

The V and J genes are TRBV7-9 and TRBJ2-7; TRBD2 agrees at 11 bases. CDR1 and CDR2 from the germline V gene are SEHNR and FQNEAQ (reference sequence). The CDR3 runs to 16 residues. The junction had 8 bases not matched to a gene; V was cut back by 4 bases and J by 3 bases. The CDR3 sequence: CASSSLTSGGSYEQYF. The CDR3, as DNA: TGTGCCAGCAGCTCCCTAACTAGCGGGGGAAGCTACGAGCAGTACTTC.

The CDR3 loop is CASSFEPTGYEQYF. As DNA, the CDR3 is TGTGCCAGCAGCTTCGAACCAACGGGTTACGAGCAGTACTTC. The chain recombines TRBV27 with TRBJ2-5, with D unresolved. The closer fit of TRBJ2-7 to the DNA end suggests the J call may be wrong. CDR3 size: 14 residues. CDR1 MNHEY and CDR2 SMNVEV come from the germline V gene (reference sequence).

This clonotype was counted once. The rearrangement links TRBV10-3 to TRBJ1-2; D not certain. The CDR3 consists of 14 residues. V shed 2 bases and J shed 8 bases, with 15 bases lying between them. Germline V gene lookup returns CDR1 ENHRY and CDR2 SYGVKD. The CDR3 here is CAISEDGQPRGYTF. The CDR3 DNA reads TGTGCCATCAGTGAGGACGGCCAGCCGCGCGGCTACACCTTC.

The V and J genes are TRBV4-2 and TRBJ2-1; D is perhaps TRBD2 (6 bases). V dropped 1 base and J dropped 5 bases, with 12 bases sitting between them. The CDR3 runs to 15 residues. CDR1 and CDR2 from the germline V gene are LGHNA and YNFKEQ. DNA of the CDR3: TGTGCCAGCAGCCAAGTCGGGGGACTTCACAATGAGCAGTTCTTC. It yields the protein CASSQVGGLHNEQFF.

The chain uses TRBV7-2 and TRBJ2-5; TRBD2 might be the D (5 bases). The CDR3 is made up of 13 amino acids. Germline V gives CDR1 SGHTA, CDR2 FQGNSA. With 4 bases removed from V and 5 bases from J, the gap between germline ends came to 11 bases. The CDR3 region is CASSSLSGETQYF. The CDR3 DNA sequence: TGTGCCAGCAGCTCGCTCTCGGGGGAGACCCAGTACTTC. Based on the CDR3 plus reference TRBV7-2 and TRBJ2-5, the full variable domain is GAGVSQSPSNKVTEKGKDVELRCDPISGHTALYWYRQSLGQGLEFLIYFQGNSAPDKSGLPSDRFSAERTGGSVSTLTIQRTQQEDSAVYLCASSSLSGETQYFGPGTRLLVL.

The chain carries TRBV6-2 or TRBV6-3 and TRBJ2-1; possibly TRBD2 for D (5 bases). The CDR3 is 14 residues long. V lost 7 bases, J lost 5 bases, and 15 bases lay in between. Per germline, CDR1 MNHEY and CDR2 SVGEGT. CDR3 protein: CASTGPGKHNEQFF. The CDR3 region has the DNA TGTGCCAGCACTGGACCGGGAAAGCACAATGAGCAGTTCTTC.

The chain is built from TRBV4-2 and TRBJ2-4; 8 positions agree with TRBD2. From germline, CDR1 is LGHNA and CDR2 YNFKEQ. The CDR3 runs 17 residues. V lost 0 bases to trimming and J lost 0 bases; unmatched junction nucleotides: 4. CDR3: CASSQDFSGVAKNIQYF. The DNA of the CDR3 is TGTGCCAGCAGCCAAGATTTTAGCGGGGTAGCCAAAAACATTCAGTACTTC.

With regard to this clonotype: At one of its ends the junction is not consistent with the germline gene, which may arise from a read error. The CDR3 region is CAGSQKALSYNEQFF. CDR3 DNA: TGTGCCGGCAGCCAGAAGGCCCTCTCCTACAATGAGCAGTTCTTC. This chain uses TRBV14 with TRBJ2-1; D uncertain. The CDR3 has 15 residues. Germline CDR1 is SGHDN and CDR2 is FVKESK.

For this clonotype: At one end the junction does not follow the germline gene, possibly because of a read error. The chain employs TRBV15 and TRBJ2-5; the D gene could be TRBD1 or TRBD2 (5 bases each). This CDR3 comprises 14 residues. Germline CDR1 and CDR2: LNHNV and YYDKDF (reference sequence). The CDR3 here is CAASRDGTDWKQYF. The CDR3 DNA follows: TGTGCCGCCAGCAGAGATGGGACGGATTGGAAGCAGTACTTC.

V and J are TRBV21-1 and TRBJ2-5; the DNA was not compared with TRBD1, the D call given in the table. TRBV21-1 is classified as a pseudogene. This CDR3 is built from 14 residues. In DNA form, the CDR3 reads TGTGCCAGCAGCAAAGAGGGGGTCCGCGAGACCCAGTACTTC. Protein sequence: CASSKEGVRETQYF.